Below, 12 T cell receptor beta chains from the same sample are listed, as sequenced in a study of OX40 agonist ivuxolimab in advanced cancers. TCRdb's table, derived via immunoSEQ multiplex PCR, lists solely in-frame clones and lacks some. Of about 26,000 clones listed, approximately 83% are singletons. Material: CD4+ or CD8+ T cells sorted from blood, obtained in a trial of the OX40 agonist ivuxolimab. These receptors were obtained from an adult with an advanced solid tumor such as melanoma, head and neck, liver or kidney cancer.

V is TRBV5-1 and J is TRBJ2-5; D gene uncertain. Germline CDR1 SGHRS, CDR2 YFSETQ. V shed 2 bases and J shed 0 bases, with 8 bases lying between them. The CDR3 has 14 residues. CDR3 in amino acids: CASSLMANQETQYF. In nucleotides, the CDR3 is TGCGCCAGCAGCTTAATGGCAAACCAAGAGACCCAGTACTTC.

This clone has a single count. The chain has TRBV27 and TRBJ2-1; no firm D call. Germline V lookup: CDR1 MNHEY, CDR2 SMNVEV (reference sequence). This CDR3 is built from 15 residues. Trimming pared 7 bases from V and 3 bases from J, leaving 16 bases between. CDR3 region: CASKVGIQDYNEQFF. For the CDR3, the DNA is TGTGCCAGCAAGGTAGGCATTCAAGACTACAATGAGCAGTTCTTC.

This chain's CDR3 is CASRGQKNTEAFF. The CDR3 DNA reads as TGTGCCAGCAGGGGACAGAAGAACACTGAAGCTTTCTTT. J is TRBJ1-1 and V is TRBV27; 7 nucleotides match TRBD1. V was clipped by 6 bases and J by 1 base; unmatched bases: 2. This CDR3 has 13 residues. The germline CDR1 and CDR2 sequences are MNHEY and SMNVEV (reference sequence).

The chain employs TRBV11-2 and TRBJ2-5; D might be TRBD1 or TRBD2, each matching 5 bases. The V end was cut by 5 bases, the J end by 4 bases, with 17 bases between. In germline, CDR1 is SGHAT, CDR2 FQNNGV. This CDR3 contains 15 residues. The CDR3 sequence is CASSPWGTGGETQYF. In DNA, the CDR3 is TGTGCCAGCAGCCCGTGGGGGACCGGAGGAGAGACCCAGTACTTC.

CDR3 DNA: TGTGCCAGCAGCTTAGGATTGACAGGGAGGACTGAAGCTTTCTTT. Amino acid sequence: CASSLGLTGRTEAFF. The chain uses TRBV7-2 and TRBJ1-1, with 7 positions matching TRBD1. The length of the CDR3 is 15 residues. Looked up from germline, CDR1 is SGHTA and CDR2 is FQGNSA. The trim removed 1 base at V and 5 bases at J, leaving 7 bases unmatched.

The chain couples TRBV10-3 to TRBJ2-3; D unclear. The CDR3 sequence is 15 residues long. The ends were cut back, 3 bases at V and 5 bases at J, with 15 bases in the middle. The germline V gene has CDR1 ENHRY and CDR2 SYGVKD. The CDR3 DNA reads as TGTGCCATCAGTGATCACCGCTTTCCCGGAGATACGCAGTATTTT. The encoded protein is CAISDHRFPGDTQYF.

This chain links TRBV19 with TRBJ1-5; D is unclear. The germline gives CDR1 LNHDA, CDR2 SQIVND (reference sequence). V shed 6 bases and J shed 5 bases, with 8 bases lying between them. The length of the CDR3 is 12 residues. The CDR3 region has the DNA TGTGCCAGTAGCATGGTTGATCAGCCCCAGCATTTT. Its protein product is CASSMVDQPQHF.

V is TRBV11-2 and J is TRBJ2-5; D perhaps matches TRBD1 (6 bases). Germline lookup yields CDR1 SGHAT and CDR2 FQNNGV. Trimming removed 5 bases from V and 5 bases from J, with 15 bases in between. This CDR3 spans 14 amino acids. In nucleotides, the CDR3 is TGTGCCAGCAGCCAGGAGAGGGGGACGGAGACCCAGTACTTC. Encoded protein: CASSQERGTETQYF. The whole variable domain, filled in from reference TRBV11-2 and TRBJ2-5, reads EAGVAQSPRYKIIEKRQSVAFWCNPISGHATLYWYQQILGQGPKLLIQFQNNGVVDDSQLPKDRFSAERLKGVDSTLKIQPAKLEDSAVYLCASSQERGTETQYFGPGTRLLVL.

Points on this clone: A junction boundary mismatches the germline segment, possibly from a read error. V is TRBV5-1 and J is TRBJ1-1, with TRBD1 identical over 8 bases. In germline, CDR1 is SGHRS, CDR2 YFSETQ. The CDR3 sequence is 16 residues long. The CDR3 bases are TGCGCCGGCAGAAACCTCGGTGGACAGGGAGAGGCTGAAGCTTTCTTT. This gives the protein CAGRNLGGQGEAEAFF.

J is TRBJ2-5 and V is TRBV27; TRBD2 agrees at 12 bases. CDR3 length equals 14 residues. The V segment lost 6 bases and the J segment 4 bases; nucleotides outside the gene matches: 3. In germline, CDR1 is MNHEY, CDR2 SMNVEV (reference sequence). The CDR3 sequence: CASRLAGGGETQYF. For the CDR3, the DNA is TGTGCCAGCAGACTAGCGGGGGGTGGAGAGACCCAGTACTTC.

This rearrangement joins TRBV6-4 to TRBJ2-1, with TRBD1 identical over 7 bases. CDR3 size: 14 residues. V was pared by 7 bases and J by 7 bases, with 10 bases of the junction left unmatched. Germline CDR1 MRHNA, CDR2 SNTAGT. The CDR3 region is CASKLDRFSNEQFF. CDR3 coding DNA: TGTGCCAGCAAATTGGACAGGTTTTCTAATGAGCAGTTCTTC.

This clone was detected only a few times. V usage is TRBV30 and J usage is TRBJ2-3; D unresolved. Between the trimmed V and J ends, which lost 3 bases and 3 bases, there was a span of 25 bases. Germline CDR1 is GTSNPN and CDR2 is SVGIG (reference sequence). CDR3 length: 18 residues. The CDR3 DNA reads TGTGCCTGGAGACCTTTCACGGGTTCCTTCGACCTTACAGATACGCAGTATTTT. This codes for CAWRPFTGSFDLTDTQYF.